These 28 T cell receptor beta chains were sequenced from one sample in a study of blood T cell repertoires in COVID-19. Here immunoSEQ multiplex PCR was the method, and the copy in TCRdb shows in-frame clones only, minus some. Seen here are roughly 24,000 clones, 80% to 95% observed once, and the top ten hold around 2.1%. The sequenced material came from peripheral blood. The receptors here all came from a human donor in a cohort sampled during active COVID-19.

This clone was observed a handful of times. The chain employs TRBV19 and TRBJ1-4, with 7 positions matching TRBD1. The CDR3 totals 14 residues. From germline, CDR1 is LNHDA and CDR2 SQIVND (reference sequence). Trimming removed 7 bases from V and 7 bases from J; junction bases left unmatched: 9. The CDR3 is CASTKTGKGEKLFF. Here the CDR3 DNA reads TGTGCCAGTACCAAGACAGGGAAAGGTGAAAAACTGTTTTTT.

V usage is TRBV11-2 and J usage is TRBJ1-3; D is possibly TRBD1 (5 bases). The germline gives CDR1 SGHAT, CDR2 FQNNGV. The CDR3 runs to 14 residues. The ends were cut back, 3 bases at V and 4 bases at J, with 10 bases in the middle. The CDR3 sequence: CASSLKGSGNTIYF. In nucleotides, the CDR3 is TGTGCCAGCAGCTTGAAGGGGTCGGGAAACACCATATATTTT.

The chain uses TRBV9 and TRBJ2-1, with 7 bases lining up with TRBD2. Germline V gene lookup returns CDR1 SGDLS and CDR2 YYNGEE. This CDR3 has 16 residues. V shed 0 bases, J shed 4 bases, and the junction held 7 bases outside the gene matches. CDR3 bases: TGTGCCAGCAGCGTAGGGGTTAGCGGGTCTTACAATGAGCAGTTCTTC. Encoded protein: CASSVGVSGSYNEQFF.

The chain links TRBV5-1 to TRBJ2-3, with a weak D call TRBD2 (6 bases). Germline CDR1 is SGHRS and CDR2 is YFSETQ. V was clipped by 5 bases and J by 1 base, with 14 bases between them. The CDR3 contains 15 residues. CDR3 sequence reads: CASRLRPSGTDTQYF. The DNA for the CDR3 is TGCGCCAGCAGACTCCGCCCTAGCGGCACAGATACGCAGTATTTT.

In nucleotides, the CDR3 is TGTGCCAGCAGCCATTCACGGGGTGGAAAATGGGGGACCCAGTACTTC. Amino acids: CASSHSRGGKWGTQYF. The chain is built from TRBV28 and TRBJ2-5; a possible D gene is TRBD2 (5 bases). The CDR3 contains 16 residues. V was clipped by 6 bases and J by 7 bases, with 24 bases between them. Germline lookup yields CDR1 MDHEN and CDR2 SYDVKM.

CDR3 sequence reads: CASSPSGRGTEAFF. In DNA, the CDR3 is TGCGCCAGCAGCCCTTCGGGGCGGGGCACTGAAGCTTTCTTT. This chain connects TRBV5-1 to TRBJ1-1, with D maybe TRBD1 (5 bases). V shed 4 bases and J shed 4 bases, with 14 bases lying between them. The CDR3 contains 14 residues. The germline V gene has CDR1 SGHRS and CDR2 YFSETQ.

This chain links TRBV7-2 with TRBJ2-7, with 9 bases lining up with TRBD1. Trimming took 3 bases from V and 5 from J; bases not matched to a gene: 5. The CDR3 sequence is 14 residues long. Per the germline V gene, CDR1 is SGHTA and CDR2 is FQGNSA. This chain's CDR3 is CASSFPGTGNEQYF. CDR3 nucleotide sequence: TGTGCCAGCAGCTTCCCCGGGACAGGGAACGAGCAGTACTTC.

A single count supports this clone. The chain has TRBV3-1 (or the pseudogene TRBV3-2) and TRBJ2-2; 9 bases agree with TRBD2. The trim removed 6 bases at V and 3 bases at J, leaving 5 bases unmatched. This CDR3 region has 15 residues. CDR1 LGHDT and CDR2 YNNKEL come from the germline V gene (reference sequence). CDR3 in amino acids: CASRTTSGDTGELFF. DNA for the CDR3: TGTGCCAGCAGAACGACTAGCGGAGACACCGGGGAGCTGTTTTTT.

The rearrangement links TRBV27 to TRBJ2-1; the match to TRBD1 covers 7 bases. The CDR3 consists of 16 residues. V lost 5 bases and J lost 5; bases outside the gene matches: 12. Germline assignment: CDR1 MNHEY and CDR2 SMNVEV (reference sequence). The CDR3 coding sequence is TGTGCCAGCAGTGAACTCGACAGGGCCCCCCACAATGAGCAGTTCTTC. As protein: CASSELDRAPHNEQFF.

The chain combines TRBV6-5 with TRBJ1-1, with no clear D. The germline V gene has CDR1 MNHEY and CDR2 SVGAGI. V lost 2 bases, J lost 0 bases, and 13 bases lay in between. The length of the CDR3 is 16 residues. CDR3 sequence: CASSYAGMSMNTEAFF. CDR3 sequence (DNA): TGTGCCAGCAGTTACGCCGGGATGTCCATGAACACTGAAGCTTTCTTT.

The chain uses TRBV11-3 and TRBJ1-1, with D maybe TRBD1 (6 bases). The CDR3 contains 14 residues. Trimming cost V 5 bases and J 0 bases, with 10 bases left between them. Per germline, CDR1 SGHNT and CDR2 YENEEA. The CDR3 loop reads CASSATGLNTEAFF. CDR3 DNA sequence: TGTGCCAGCAGCGCGACAGGTTTGAACACTGAAGCTTTCTTT.

This chain links TRBV4-3 with TRBJ1-1; TRBD1 might be the D (5 bases). The CDR3 runs to 14 residues. Germline CDR1 is LGHNA and CDR2 is YSLEER. The ends were cut back, 6 bases at V and 7 bases at J, with 18 bases in the middle. The CDR3 loop reads CASRLVGGALEAFF. DNA for the CDR3: TGCGCCAGCAGGTTAGTCGGCGGGGCCCTTGAAGCTTTCTTT.

The chain uses TRBV30 and TRBJ2-2; 8 nucleotides line up with TRBD2. J was trimmed by 3 bases and V by 0 bases; bases with no gene match: 12. The CDR3 has 18 residues. From germline, CDR1 is GTSNPN and CDR2 SVGIG (reference sequence). The CDR3 loop is CAWSVGLVRGVHTGELFF. The CDR3 DNA is TGTGCCTGGAGTGTGGGATTGGTGCGGGGGGTGCACACCGGGGAGCTGTTTTTT. The full variable domain, rest sourced from reference TRBV30 and TRBJ2-2, is SQTIHQWPATLVQPVGSPLSLECTVEGTSNPNLYWYRQAAGRGLQLLFYSVGIGQISSEVPQNLSASRPQDRQFILSSKKLLLSDSGFYLCAWSVGLVRGVHTGELFFGEGSRLTVL.

This clone was observed a few times. The genes are TRBV6-5 and TRBJ1-4; D may be TRBD1 (5 bases). In germline, CDR1 is MNHEY, CDR2 SVGAGI. The CDR3 length is 16 residues. Trimming took off 2 bases at V and 1 base at J, with 11 bases between the two ends. The CDR3 is CASSYMSQGTNEKLFF. DNA of the CDR3: TGTGCCAGCAGTTACATGAGTCAGGGAACTAATGAAAAACTGTTTTTT.

The rearrangement joins TRBV7-2 to TRBJ2-5; no firm D call. The CDR3 covers 13 residues. CDR1 and CDR2 from the germline V gene are SGHTA and FQGNSA. V lost 3 bases, J lost 5 bases, and 10 bases lay in between. CDR3 loop: CASSFRGAETQYF. As DNA, the CDR3 is TGTGCCAGCAGCTTCCGAGGTGCGGAGACCCAGTACTTC.

The genes are TRBV4-2 and TRBJ1-6; TRBD1 might be the D (5 bases). CDR1 LGHNA and CDR2 YNFKEQ come from the germline V gene. Trimming left V 0 bases short and J 2 bases short, with 5 bases between. The CDR3 totals 15 residues. The CDR3 reads CASSQDRAYNSPLHF. The CDR3 DNA reads as TGTGCCAGCAGCCAAGACAGGGCCTATAATTCACCCCTCCACTTT.

J is TRBJ1-2 and V is TRBV2, with a weak D call TRBD1 (5 bases). This CDR3 has 14 residues. The V end was cut by 3 bases, the J end by 0 bases, with 8 bases between. Per the germline V gene, CDR1 is SNHLY and CDR2 is FYNNEI. CDR3 sequence reads: CASSDQGSNYGYTF. CDR3 nucleotides: TGTGCCAGCAGTGACCAGGGCTCTAACTATGGCTACACCTTC.

The rearrangement joins TRBV3-1 (or the pseudogene TRBV3-2) to TRBJ2-2, with 7 positions matching TRBD2. The CDR3 spans 15 residues. Germline V gene lookup returns CDR1 LGHDT and CDR2 YNNKEL (reference sequence). The ends lost 4 bases at V and 6 bases at J; junction bases unmatched: 8. CDR3 in amino acids: CASSRRTSVAGELFF. In DNA form, the CDR3 reads TGTGCCAGCAGCCGGAGGACTAGTGTCGCCGGGGAGCTGTTTTTT.

Written as DNA, the CDR3 is TGTGCCAGCAGCCCGGGACAGACCCAGTACAATGAGCAGTTCTTC. It codes for CASSPGQTQYNEQFF. The chain recombines TRBV7-8 with TRBJ2-1, with 7 nucleotides matching TRBD1. The CDR3 loop spans 15 amino acids. The trim removed 5 bases at V and 4 bases at J, leaving 8 bases unmatched. Germline V lookup: CDR1 SGHVS, CDR2 FQNEAQ.

The chain joins TRBV18 to TRBJ1-4; 11 positions agree with TRBD1. The CDR3 has 17 amino acids. Losses at the gene ends were 6 bases for V and 3 bases for J; bases not matched to a gene: 9. Germline CDR1 KGHSH, CDR2 LQKENI. The CDR3: CASSWTGGLVANEKLFF. The CDR3 DNA sequence: TGTGCCAGCTCTTGGACAGGGGGCTTGGTGGCTAATGAAAAACTGTTTTTT. Using reference TRBV18 and TRBJ1-4 for the parts outside the CDR3, the full variable domain is NAGVMQNPRHLVRRRGQEARLRCSPMKGHSHVYWYRQLPEEGLKFMVYLQKENIIDESGMPKERFSAEFPKEGPSILRIQQVVRGDSAAYFCASSWTGGLVANEKLFFGSGTQLSVL.

J is TRBJ2-1 and V is TRBV27, with 12 bases fitting TRBD2. The CDR3 extends over 16 amino acids. Germline-derived CDR1 and CDR2 are MNHEY and SMNVEV (reference sequence). Trimming cost V 3 bases and J 2 bases; bases outside gene matches: 2. The CDR3 sequence is CASSFRLAGAYNEQFF. The CDR3, as DNA: TGTGCCAGCAGTTTTAGACTAGCGGGAGCCTACAATGAGCAGTTCTTC.

The J gene is TRBJ1-2, the V gene TRBV6-5; no reliable D call. The V gene's germline CDR1 is MNHEY and CDR2 SVGAGI. The CDR3 consists of 13 residues. The V end lost 10 bases, the J end lost 1 base, and 13 bases lay between the germline ends. CDR3 amino acids: CATGGNLNYGYTF. CDR3 DNA: TGTGCCACGGGCGGGAACCTTAACTATGGCTACACCTTC.

J is TRBJ2-1 and V is TRBV21-1; TRBD1, the D gene given by the table, was not confirmed from the DNA. TRBV21-1 counts as a pseudogene. This CDR3 has 15 amino acids. The CDR3 nucleotides read TGTGCCAGCAGCAAAAAGGGACAGGGGGCTCATGAGCAGTTCTTC. Amino acid sequence: CASSKKGQGAHEQFF.

The chain employs TRBV30 and TRBJ1-3; possibly TRBD1 for D (5 bases). CDR1 and CDR2 (germline): GTSNPN, SVGIG (reference sequence). V was shortened by 4 bases and J by 2 bases, with 12 bases between the two germline ends. The CDR3 is 14 amino acids. DNA of the CDR3: TGTGCCTGGACTCGGGGGACCGCTGGAAACACCATATATTTT. This encodes CAWTRGTAGNTIYF.

This sequence joins TRBV12-3 or TRBV12-4 and TRBJ1-5, with D possibly TRBD1 on 5 matching bases. The CDR3 consists of 13 residues. Trimming shortened V by 3 bases and J by 4 bases, and 7 bases separated the two germline ends. The DNA of the CDR3 is TGTGCCAGCAGTTTGACAGAGAATCAGCCCCAGCATTTT. Translation: CASSLTENQPQHF.

The CDR3 is CASSTGGFHGYTF. Here the CDR3 DNA reads TGTGCCAGCAGTACTGGGGGGTTTCATGGCTACACCTTC. The chain uses TRBV12-3 or TRBV12-4 and TRBJ1-2; D may be TRBD1 (5 bases). V was pared by 5 bases and J by 6 bases, with 13 bases between. The CDR3 loop spans 13 amino acids.

The CDR3 coding sequence is TGTGCCAGCAGTTACGGATTTAGGAAGACGGGGCAGTACTTC. Residues: CASSYGFRKTGQYF. This chain connects TRBV6-2 or TRBV6-3 to TRBJ2-7; D is uncertain. In germline, CDR1 is MNHEY, CDR2 SVGEGT. This CDR3 contains 14 residues. The V and J ends lost 2 bases and 9 bases respectively, with 17 bases between them.

This chain uses TRBV7-2 with TRBJ2-2; 7 nucleotides match TRBD2. Losses at the gene ends were 5 bases for V and 6 bases for J; bases not matched to a gene: 9. Per germline, CDR1 SGHTA and CDR2 FQGNSA. The CDR3 spans 15 residues. CDR3 residues: CASSPGRGRPGELFF. The CDR3 coding sequence is TGTGCCAGCAGCCCAGGGAGGGGCAGGCCCGGGGAGCTGTTTTTT.